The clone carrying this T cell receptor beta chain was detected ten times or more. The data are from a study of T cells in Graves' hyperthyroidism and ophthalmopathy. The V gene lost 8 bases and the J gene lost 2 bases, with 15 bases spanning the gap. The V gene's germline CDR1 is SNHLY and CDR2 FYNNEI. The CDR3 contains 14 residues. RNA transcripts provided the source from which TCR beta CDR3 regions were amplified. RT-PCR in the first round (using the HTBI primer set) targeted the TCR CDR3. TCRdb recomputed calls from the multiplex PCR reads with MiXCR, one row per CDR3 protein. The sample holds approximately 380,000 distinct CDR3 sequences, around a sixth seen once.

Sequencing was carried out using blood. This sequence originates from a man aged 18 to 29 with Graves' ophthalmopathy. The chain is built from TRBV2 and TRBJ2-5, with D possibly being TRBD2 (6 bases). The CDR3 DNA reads TGTGCCAGCCGACCGGGACTTGCTCAAGAGACCCAGTACTTC. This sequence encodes CASRPGLAQETQYF.